The 2 T cell receptor beta chains below were found in one sample sequenced in a study of PD-1 blockade in classical Hodgkin lymphoma. Each of the patients experienced relapse following autologous stem cell transplantation, and their brentuximab vedotin exposure differed. Clones were read by immunoSEQ multiplex PCR, and TCRdb kept only the in-frame ones, dropping some. The table shows about 61,000 clones, with 85% to 90% occurring only once. The material was peripheral blood mononuclear cells (PBMCs), obtained at baseline. These receptor sequences come from a human donor with classical Hodgkin lymphoma.

The chain employs TRBV7-6 and TRBJ2-5; D ambiguous. This CDR3 is 11 amino acids long. V lost 9 bases to trimming and J lost 3 bases, with 8 bases between them. The germline V gene has CDR1 SGHVS and CDR2 FNYEAQ. Here the CDR3 DNA reads TGTGCCAGTACTTCCGAAGAGACCCAGTACTTC. It yields the protein CASTSEETQYF.

This rearrangement joins TRBV6-1 to TRBJ2-7; D possibly corresponds to TRBD2 (5 bases). V shed 2 bases and J shed 2 bases, with 10 bases lying between them. Germline assignment: CDR1 MNHNS and CDR2 SASEGT. This CDR3 has 14 amino acids. CDR3 sequence: CASSETGVPYEQYF. DNA of the CDR3: TGTGCCAGCAGTGAAACCGGGGTACCCTACGAGCAGTACTTC.